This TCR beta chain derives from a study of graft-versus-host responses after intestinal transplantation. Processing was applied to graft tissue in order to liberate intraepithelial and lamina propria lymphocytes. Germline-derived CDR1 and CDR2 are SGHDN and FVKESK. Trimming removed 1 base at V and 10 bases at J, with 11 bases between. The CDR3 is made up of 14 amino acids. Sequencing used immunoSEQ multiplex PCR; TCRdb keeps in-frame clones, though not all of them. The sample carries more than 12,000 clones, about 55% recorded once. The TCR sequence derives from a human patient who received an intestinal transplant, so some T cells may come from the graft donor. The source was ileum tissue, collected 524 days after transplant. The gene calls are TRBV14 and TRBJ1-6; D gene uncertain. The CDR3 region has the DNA TGTGCCAGCAGCCAAGTCAGGTCCTCCTCACCCCTCCACTTT. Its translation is CASSQVRSSSPLHF.